Following are 2 T cell receptor beta chains from one sample sequenced in a study of T-cell reconstitution after alpha-beta-depleted transplantation in children (dated by TCRdb to about 2016). Library construction relied on PCR. This sample was sequenced with an Illumina HiSeq 2500. TCR libraries were prepared with molecular barcoding, using unique molecular identifiers to normalize TCRbeta repertoire quantification. TCRdb handled the public reads itself, with Q25 trimming in fastp and clone calling in MiXCR, and kept productive beta chains. A single entry per CDR3 protein holds the most common genes and DNA from its merged rows. Within this sample are around 200,000 distinct CDR3 sequences, with about 6.4% of them counted one time only. The ten top clones hold about 2.9% of the sample. The starting material was PBMCs from the stem cell graft donor, obtained from the stem cell graft. The receptors here all came from a human donor who donated a stem cell graft to a child with Wiskott-Aldrich syndrome.

This clonotype was counted between two and nine times. This chain links TRBV2 with TRBJ2-7; 11 nucleotides line up with TRBD1. Losses at the gene ends were 8 bases for V and 2 bases for J; bases not matched to a gene: 5. CDR1 is SNHLY and CDR2 is FYNNEI in the germline V gene. The CDR3 is made up of 14 amino acids. The CDR3 sequence: CASWDRGIAYEQYF. Written as DNA, the CDR3 is TGTGCCAGCTGGGACAGGGGGATTGCCTACGAGCAGTACTTC.

As concerns this clonotype: A much larger clone lies a single base off, so this may be a read error. The chain uses TRBV18 and TRBJ2-7; D remains unclear. The CDR3 is 12 residues long. V was shortened by 3 bases and J by 3 bases, with 6 bases between the two germline ends. Germline CDR1 reads KGHSH; CDR2 reads LQKENI. The CDR3 protein is CASSPSFYEQYF. CDR3 coding DNA: TGTGCCAGCTCACCTAGCTTCTACGAGCAGTACTTC.